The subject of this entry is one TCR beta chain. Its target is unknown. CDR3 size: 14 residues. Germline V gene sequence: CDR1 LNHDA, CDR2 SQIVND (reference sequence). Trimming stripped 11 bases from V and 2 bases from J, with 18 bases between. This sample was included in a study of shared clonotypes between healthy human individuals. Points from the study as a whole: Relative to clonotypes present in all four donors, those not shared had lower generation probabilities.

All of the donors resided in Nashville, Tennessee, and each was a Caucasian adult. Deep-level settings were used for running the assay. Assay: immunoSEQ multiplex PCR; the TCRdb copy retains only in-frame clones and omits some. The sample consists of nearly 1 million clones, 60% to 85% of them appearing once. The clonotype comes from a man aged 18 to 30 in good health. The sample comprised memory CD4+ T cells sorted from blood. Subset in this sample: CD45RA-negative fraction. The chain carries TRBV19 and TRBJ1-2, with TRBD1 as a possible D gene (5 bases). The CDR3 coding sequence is TGTGCCGTAAAGCCCCCCCAGGGCAACTATGGCTACACCTTC. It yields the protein CAVKPPQGNYGYTF.